This T cell receptor beta chain was identified in a study of Graves' ophthalmopathy and Graves' hyperthyroidism. Study details: The study drew peripheral blood at initial diagnosis, before any treatment.

Amplified TCR beta CDR3 regions were obtained using RNA transcripts as template. Second-round multiplex PCR came after first-round RT-PCR with HTBI primers. TCRdb redid the calling of the multiplex PCR reads with MiXCR, one entry per CDR3 protein. Among 600,000 to 650,000 distinct CDR3 sequences listed, around a fifth were seen once. CDR3 length: 15 residues. The germline V gene has CDR1 MNHEY and CDR2 SMNVEV (reference sequence). The germline V and J ends were trimmed by 0 bases and 4 bases, with 13 bases remaining between them. On this clonotype itself: Its antigen remains unidentified.

Study conclusions and caveats: Most thyroid-expanded clonotypes exceeding 0.001 frequency were also found in blood.

Among the hyperthyroidism patients, all were newly diagnosed, aged 18 to 65, with under 2 months' duration. Establishment of the diagnosis relied upon clinical symptoms, serum thyroxine, TRAb, thyroid ultrasound and orbital computed tomography. The specimen sequenced was peripheral blood. This TCR was recovered from a woman under 30 with stable Graves' hyperthyroidism. Some clones in this sample may be carry-over from other donors' samples. The chain links TRBV27 to TRBJ2-7; D may be TRBD1 (5 bases). In DNA form, the CDR3 reads TGTGCCAGCAGTTTATCGAGGACAAGCCCATACGAGCAGTACTTC. Protein: CASSLSRTSPYEQYF.